The source of this T cell receptor beta chain is a study of shared clonotypes between healthy human individuals. About this clone itself: Antigen: not known.

Study-wide points: Non-shared clonotypes were found to have lower generation probabilities than the clonotypes that were shared by all four of the sorted-subset donors. Tissues were not sampled, only blood, and their repertoires likely differ. A small donor pool kept down the genetic and exposure-history diversity that was represented.

CD45RO-negative, CCR7-positively selected cells formed the naive CD8 fraction, excluding terminally differentiated effector memory CD45RA+ cells. Trimming took 3 bases from V and 1 from J, leaving 8 bases between them. Per germline, CDR1 MNHEY and CDR2 SMNVEV (reference sequence). This CDR3 comprises 14 residues. In the sorted-subset replicate PCRs, 200 ng DNA, 25,000 to 30,000 T cell genomes, was used. The repertoire was sequenced with immunoSEQ multiplex PCR; TCRdb's copy has only in-frame clones and lacks some. The sample lists 800,000 or so clones; roughly 96% were seen once. Sequencing was done on a sample of naive CD8+ T cells sorted from blood. This sequence joins TRBV27 and TRBJ2-3; D is unclear. The TCR was taken from a man aged 25 to 45 in good health. This CDR3 is CASSFGPGTDTQYF. CDR3 DNA: TGTGCCAGCAGTTTTGGGCCAGGCACAGATACGCAGTATTTT.